These 24 T cell receptor beta chains were all obtained from the same sample, sequenced in a study of T cells in Graves' hyperthyroidism and ophthalmopathy. RNA transcripts served as the template for amplifying TCR beta CDR3 regions. First-round RT-PCR targeting the TCR CDR3 was performed with the HTBI primer set. TCRdb reanalysed the multiplex PCR reads using MiXCR and keeps one entry per CDR3 protein. Here the sample spans 500,000 to 750,000 distinct CDR3 sequences, approximately 14% being singletons. The sequenced material came from blood. These receptors were obtained from a woman younger than 30 with Graves' ophthalmopathy.

This clonotype was observed at least ten times. The V gene is TRBV20-1, the J gene TRBJ1-1, with 9 bases that match TRBD1. The CDR3 extends over 16 amino acids. Germline lookup yields CDR1 DFQATT and CDR2 SNEGSKA (reference sequence). J lost 0 bases, V lost 2 bases, and 7 bases had no gene match. This CDR3 reads CSARRGTGILNTEAFF. CDR3 bases: TGCAGTGCTAGACGCGGGACAGGGATCTTGAACACTGAAGCTTTCTTT.

V usage is TRBV2 and J usage is TRBJ1-2; 8 bases map to TRBD1. Germline V gene sequence: CDR1 SNHLY, CDR2 FYNNEI. V dropped 3 bases and J dropped 7; count of bases not matched to a gene: 4. This CDR3 comprises 13 residues. CDR3 residues: CASSDQGAGGYTF. The CDR3 bases are TGTGCCAGCAGTGACCAGGGGGCGGGTGGCTACACCTTC.

The chain carries TRBV3-1 and TRBJ2-1; TRBD2 agrees at 13 bases. CDR1 is LGHDT and CDR2 is YNNKEL in the germline V gene (reference sequence). V was clipped by 1 base and J by 5 bases; unmatched bases: 11. This CDR3 spans 19 amino acids. The CDR3 loop is CASSQGVLAGGRADNEQFF. CDR3 sequence (DNA): TGTGCCAGCAGCCAAGGGGTACTAGCGGGAGGGCGGGCTGACAATGAGCAGTTCTTC.

The gene calls are TRBV7-2 and TRBJ2-1; TRBD2 aligns across 14 bases. CDR3 length: 19 residues. CDR1 and CDR2 from the germline V gene are SGHTA and FQGNSA. V dropped 3 bases and J dropped 4; count of bases not matched to a gene: 11. The CDR3 protein is CASSFRLAGGRAVYNEQFF. The CDR3 DNA sequence: TGTGCCAGCAGCTTCCGACTAGCGGGAGGGAGGGCCGTATACAATGAGCAGTTCTTC.

This clonotype has a handful of counts. The rearrangement links TRBV3-1 to TRBJ2-7; D remains unclear. Germline CDR1 reads LGHDT; CDR2 reads YNNKEL (reference sequence). This CDR3 comprises 14 residues. The germline V and J ends were trimmed by 4 bases and 2 bases, with 12 bases remaining between them. The CDR3 DNA sequence: TGTGCCAGCAGCCCGCACATGGGCGCCTACGAGCAGTACTTC. Protein product: CASSPHMGAYEQYF.

There are a few counts of this clonotype. CDR3 residues: CASSQTAGQTTNRNYGYTF. In DNA form, the CDR3 reads TGCGCCAGCAGCCAGACAGCGGGACAGACAACAAATAGAAACTATGGCTACACCTTC. This sequence joins TRBV4-1 and TRBJ1-2; 7 positions match TRBD1. The CDR3 runs to 19 residues. V lost 3 bases and J lost 2; bases outside the gene matches: 18. Germline V gene sequence: CDR1 MGHRA, CDR2 YSYEKL.

The table lists this clonotype with a few counts. V usage is TRBV10-3 and J usage is TRBJ2-1, with 8 positions matching TRBD2. V was pared by 5 bases and J by 8 bases, with 11 bases of the junction left unmatched. The germline gives CDR1 ENHRY, CDR2 SYGVKD. The CDR3 is 15 amino acids. DNA of the CDR3: TGTGCCATCAGTTATGCCGGGACTAGGGTGGATGAGCAGTTCTTC. Protein: CAISYAGTRVDEQFF.

The V gene is TRBV19, the J gene TRBJ2-7, with TRBD1 as a possible D gene (7 bases). V lost 5 bases, J lost 3 bases, and 20 bases lay in between. The germline V gene has CDR1 LNHDA and CDR2 SQIVND (reference sequence). The CDR3 consists of 16 residues. CDR3 nucleotide sequence: TGTGCCAGTAGTGTGTCAGGAGGGACAGTGTTCTACGAGCAGTACTTC. This sequence encodes CASSVSGGTVFYEQYF. Full variable domain (rest looked up from reference TRBV19 and TRBJ2-7): DGGITQSPKYLFRKEGQNVTLSCEQNLNHDAMYWYRQDPGQGLRLIYYSQIVNDFQKGDIAEGYSVSREKKESFPLTVTSAQKNPTAFYLCASSVSGGTVFYEQYFGPGTRLTVT.

There are many counts of this clonotype. The chain recombines TRBV6-2 or TRBV6-3 with TRBJ2-7; a possible D gene is TRBD1 (6 bases). Germline V gives CDR1 MNHEY, CDR2 SVGEGT. V was clipped by 2 bases and J by 1 base, with 12 bases between them. This CDR3 is built from 15 residues. CDR3 residues: CASSYGLRGSYEQYF. CDR3 nucleotide sequence: TGTGCCAGCAGTTACGGGTTGAGGGGGTCCTACGAGCAGTACTTC.

This clonotype showed up just a few times. The chain is built from TRBV2 and TRBJ2-6; D is uncertain. With 7 bases removed from V and 2 bases from J, the gap between germline ends came to 9 bases. This CDR3 spans 14 amino acids. Per the germline V gene, CDR1 is SNHLY and CDR2 is FYNNEI. The CDR3 reads CASTNLPGANVLTF. CDR3 nucleotide sequence: TGTGCCAGCACCAACCTTCCTGGGGCCAACGTCCTGACTTTC.

This clonotype occurred many times. The CDR3 DNA reads TGTGCCAGCAGTTCCTACGGACAGGTCTACTTC. Translating gives CASSSYGQVYF. The rearrangement uses TRBV27 and TRBJ2-5; 7 positions match TRBD1. CDR1 and CDR2 (germline): MNHEY, SMNVEV (reference sequence). Germline trimming cut 4 bases from V and 14 bases from J; bases unmatched to any gene: 7. This CDR3 is built from 11 residues.

This clonotype occurred many times. The rearrangement links TRBV27 to TRBJ1-1; TRBD1 agrees at 9 bases. Germline V gives CDR1 MNHEY, CDR2 SMNVEV (reference sequence). After removal of 1 base from V and 5 bases from J, the junction contained 11 bases not matched to a gene. The CDR3 loop spans 17 amino acids. Here the CDR3 DNA reads TGTGCCAGCAGTTTATTACAGGGGGCGTGGAGAAGGACTGAAGCTTTCTTT. It is translated as CASSLLQGAWRRTEAFF.

There are many counts of this clonotype. CDR3 in amino acids: CASNGQGEEKLFF. In DNA, the CDR3 is TGTGCCAGCAACGGACAGGGGGAGGAAAAACTGTTTTTT. J is TRBJ1-4 and V is TRBV2; 10 bases are a match to TRBD1. Germline V lookup: CDR1 SNHLY, CDR2 FYNNEI. The CDR3 consists of 13 residues. J was trimmed by 8 bases and V by 7 bases; bases with no gene match: 4. The full variable domain, completed using reference TRBV2 and TRBJ1-4, is EPEVTQTPSHQVTQMGQEVILRCVPISNHLYFYWYRQILGQKVEFLVSFYNNEISEKSEIFDDQFSVERPDGSNFTLKIRSTKLEDSAMYFCASNGQGEEKLFFGSGTQLSVL.

This clonotype was counted many times. The chain employs TRBV2 and TRBJ2-7; the D is unclear. Germline V gene sequence: CDR1 SNHLY, CDR2 FYNNEI. The CDR3 is made up of 12 amino acids. The V gene lost 5 bases and the J gene lost 1 base, with 6 bases spanning the gap. The CDR3 region is CASSLQSYEQYF. In nucleotides, the CDR3 is TGTGCCAGCAGTCTGCAATCCTACGAGCAGTACTTC.

This clonotype has more than one count but fewer than ten. The CDR3 coding sequence is TGTGCCAATAGCGGGCCGAGCACAGATACGCAGTATTTT. It codes for CANSGPSTDTQYF. The J gene is TRBJ2-3, the V gene TRBV6-1; 7 positions agree with TRBD2. Germline lookup yields CDR1 MNHNS and CDR2 SASEGT. The CDR3 consists of 13 residues. V lost 10 bases to trimming and J lost 0 bases; unmatched junction nucleotides: 4.

This clonotype has at least ten counts. The CDR3 protein is CASPGVTGELFF. The CDR3 bases are TGTGCCAGCCCAGGGGTTACCGGGGAGCTGTTTTTT. The rearrangement joins TRBV2 to TRBJ2-2, with D perhaps TRBD1 (6 bases). V shed 8 bases and J shed 5 bases, with 9 bases lying between them. Germline V gene data show CDR1 as SNHLY and CDR2 as FYNNEI. The length of the CDR3 is 12 residues.

The chain joins TRBV6-1 to TRBJ2-1; 7 nucleotides match TRBD2. Germline V CDR1 and CDR2: MNHNS, SASEGT. The CDR3 runs 15 residues. With V trimmed by 4 bases and J by 5 bases, 8 bases remained unmatched. This chain's CDR3 is CASSGEGGWDNEQFF. CDR3 nucleotide sequence: TGTGCCAGCAGTGGGGAGGGAGGGTGGGACAATGAGCAGTTCTTC.

There are a few counts of this clonotype. The chain links TRBV15 to TRBJ1-2, with D possibly TRBD1 on 6 matching bases. This CDR3 comprises 15 residues. V was clipped by 0 bases and J by 7 bases, with 15 bases between them. Looked up from germline, CDR1 is LNHNV and CDR2 is YYDKDF (reference sequence). CDR3 bases: TGTGCCACCAGCAGAGACCCCGACAGGAATGGTGGCTACACCTTC. Encoded protein: CATSRDPDRNGGYTF. The variable domain in full, with the rest retrieved from reference TRBV15 and TRBJ1-2, is DAMVIQNPRYQVTQFGKPVTLSCSQTLNHNVMYWYQQKSSQAPKLLFHYYDKDFNNEADTPDNFQSRRPNTSFCFLDIRSPGLGDTAMYLCATSRDPDRNGGYTFGSGTRLTVV.

J is TRBJ2-7 and V is TRBV27; no definite D call. CDR3 length equals 13 residues. Germline CDR1 and CDR2: MNHEY and SMNVEV (reference sequence). V was clipped by 4 bases and J by 2 bases, with 9 bases between them. The CDR3 protein is CASSSASAYEQYF. CDR3 DNA: TGTGCCAGCAGTTCCGCCTCCGCCTACGAGCAGTACTTC.

This chain links TRBV10-3 with TRBJ2-4, with D perhaps matching TRBD1 (5 bases). V was trimmed by 4 bases and J by 3 bases, leaving 13 bases between them. CDR3 length equals 15 residues. Germline CDR1 and CDR2: ENHRY and SYGVKD. CDR3 residues: CAISVGAQGKNIQYF. Written as DNA, the CDR3 is TGTGCCATCAGTGTAGGGGCGCAAGGCAAAAACATTCAGTACTTC.

In its sample, this clonotype was seen many times. The gene calls are TRBV10-2 and TRBJ2-7; D gene unclear. Germline CDR1 is WSHSY and CDR2 is SAAADI. V shed 8 bases and J shed 3 bases, with 17 bases lying between them. CDR3 length equals 14 residues. Here the CDR3 reads CASPWIGQCYEQYF. CDR3 coding DNA: TGCGCCAGCCCCTGGATCGGGCAGTGCTACGAGCAGTACTTC.

This clonotype has just a few counts. This chain connects TRBV20-1 to TRBJ2-3, with 14 bases aligning to TRBD2. This CDR3 is built from 19 residues. In germline, CDR1 is DFQATT, CDR2 SNEGSKA (reference sequence). After removal of 0 bases from V and 6 bases from J, the junction contained 14 bases not matched to a gene. The CDR3 DNA reads TGCAGTGCTAGAGATCGGACTAGCGGGAGGACACGTTCCGGTGATACGCAGTATTTT. Its protein product is CSARDRTSGRTRSGDTQYF.

In its sample, this clonotype was seen many times. J is TRBJ2-5 and V is TRBV6-6, with 8 positions matching TRBD1. In germline, CDR1 is MNHNY, CDR2 SVGAGI (reference sequence). The V segment lost 0 bases and the J segment 5 bases; nucleotides outside the gene matches: 8. The CDR3 covers 16 residues. The CDR3 is CASSYSFQGAGETQYF. The DNA of the CDR3 is TGTGCCAGCAGTTACTCGTTCCAGGGGGCGGGGGAGACCCAGTACTTC.

With respect to this clonotype: Just one base apart from a much larger clone, this may be a read error. No conserved phenylalanine or tryptophan is present at the end of the CDR3, so a read error is the likely explanation. The chain uses TRBV18 and TRBJ2-7; 12 nucleotides agree with TRBD1. The CDR3 runs to 17 residues. Germline V gene data show CDR1 as KGHSH and CDR2 as LQKENI. Germline trimming cut 3 bases from V and 5 bases from J; bases unmatched to any gene: 11. CDR3 sequence (DNA): TGTGCCAGCTCACCTGCCACCGGGACAGGGGGCACCCACGAGCAGTACTCC. Translated: CASSPATGTGGTHEQYS.